The source of this TCR beta chain is a study of neurological immune-mediated disorders (dated by TCRdb to between 2019 and 2020). Some background on the complete study: Of the approximately 34 multiple sclerosis patients, 31 had relapsing-remitting MS and 3 had secondary progressive MS. The cohort comprised about 68 subjects: approximately 15 HAM/TSP patients, 35 or so multiple sclerosis patients and 20 or so healthy controls. The 106 TCR-beta libraries covered PBMC samples along with longitudinal samples, technical triplicates, and paired sorted CD4+ and CD8+ T-cell subsets. Peripheral blood TCR-beta repertoires from HTLV-I-associated myelopathy (HAM/TSP) patients, multiple sclerosis patients and healthy controls were compared by UMI-based sequencing. Summary of the overall study and its limitations: In a phylogenetic analysis, the repertoires of 18 out of 34 MS patients fell into a single cluster of related CDR3 sequences, pointing to a possible signature at the repertoire level. TCR clonal expansion was highest in HAM/TSP patients and lowest in MS patients, with MS patients falling below even healthy controls. No identical CDR3 amino acid sequences were found to be shared among expanded clones across subjects, suggesting that TCR-beta repertoires were private in all groups. The MS cluster showed no association with clinical or MRI features, and the authors stated that larger cohorts are needed.

To synthesize cDNA, template-switch 5'RACE was performed with a primer carrying a 10-nucleotide random unique molecular identifier so that each TCR transcript was tagged. Every sequencing run covered 15-18 subjects and yielded more than 180 million TCR-beta sequences. Total RNA was extracted with the RNeasy kit. The KAPA Real-time Library Amplification kit was used to amplify TCR-beta VDJ regions with primers for the TCR constant region and the 5'RACE anchor. A first PCR added sample indexes and Illumina adaptors, and a second PCR then raised library yield. After Ampure bead purification, the TCR product of roughly 650 bp was size-selected on a 2% E-gel SizeSelection system. Before pooling, libraries had their quality checked on a Bioanalyzer, their concentration measured with Qubit, and their quantity determined with the Kapa Library Quantification kit. Paired-end 2 x 150 bp sequencing of the libraries was performed on an Illumina HiSeq 2500. To increase sequence diversity, roughly 24-31% phiX was spiked into each library pool. Regarding the original processing steps: Quality-filtered reads were processed with the UMI-based MiGEC pipeline, which removed over 85% of raw TCR sequences during error correction. VDJ genes were aligned to IMGT germline references, and each clonotype was defined by a unique CDR3 amino acid sequence together with V-J genes. Clonal expansion, Shannon diversity and CDR3 relatedness were evaluated with VDJtools (CalcPairwiseDistances, ClusterSamples), while phylogenetic trees were built in CLCbio workbench. Expanded clones were defined as having at least 8 unique UMIs, based on coefficient-of-variation modelling across technical triplicates. In TCRdb, the public reads were trimmed at Q25 with fastp and aligned with MiXCR, with productive beta chains retained. Here each entry gathers all rows of one CDR3 protein and keeps the most common genes and DNA. None of the V and J calls come from the authors' own analysis; TCRdb made them. The sample profile shows over 45,000 distinct CDR3 sequences; approximately 3.5% of them were found once. Roughly 5.5% of the sample goes to the ten largest clones.

For the unsorted PBMC libraries, 2 million PBMCs were stored in RNAlater at -80 degrees C until RNA extraction and were used to generate the libraries. Multiple sclerosis patients were enrolled in a US clinical protocol evaluating disease progression by magnetic resonance imaging. Peripheral blood was subjected to Ficoll-Hypaque density gradient centrifugation to isolate PBMCs, which were then cryopreserved in liquid nitrogen. In this sample, this clonotype turned up many times. Its antigen target is currently unknown. The conserved phenylalanine or tryptophan normally closing the CDR3 is absent here, so this likely arose from a read error. Sequencing was performed on PBMCs. This TCR was sampled from a man aged 40-50 years with multiple sclerosis.

The encoded CDR3 is CSASPADRPQETQYN. The nucleotide sequence reads as follows: TGCAGTGCTAGTCCAGCGGACAGGCCCCAAGAGACCCAGTACAAC. The chain was built from TRBV20-1 and TRBJ2-5; 7 bases in the junction line up with TRBD1. Based on the germline V gene (reference sequence), the CDR1 and CDR2 sequences are DFQATT and SNEGSKA. The CDR3 has 15 residues if both end residues are counted. Of all the DNA, just the CDR3 is kept, 45 bases in frame from base 1. Unmatched junction bases come to 8, with V trimmed by 3 bases and J by 1 base.